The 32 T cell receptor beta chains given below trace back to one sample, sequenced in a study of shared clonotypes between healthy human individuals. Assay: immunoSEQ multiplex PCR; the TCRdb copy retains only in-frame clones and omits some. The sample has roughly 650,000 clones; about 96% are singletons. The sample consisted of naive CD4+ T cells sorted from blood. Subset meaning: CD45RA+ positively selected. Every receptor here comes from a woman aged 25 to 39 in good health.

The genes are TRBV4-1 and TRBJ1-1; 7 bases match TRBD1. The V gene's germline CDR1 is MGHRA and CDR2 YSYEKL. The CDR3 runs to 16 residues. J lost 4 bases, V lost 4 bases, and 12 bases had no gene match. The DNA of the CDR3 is TGCGCCAGCAGCCCACCTACTGACAGGGTGGTCACTGAAGCTTTCTTT. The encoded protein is CASSPPTDRVVTEAFF.

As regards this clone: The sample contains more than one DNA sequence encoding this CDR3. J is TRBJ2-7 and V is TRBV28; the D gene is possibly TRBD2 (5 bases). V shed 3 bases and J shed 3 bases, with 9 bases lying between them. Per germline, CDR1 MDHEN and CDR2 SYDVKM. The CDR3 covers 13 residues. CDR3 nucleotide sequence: TGTGCCAGCAGTTTGAGGGAAGGCTACGAGCAGTACTTC. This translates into CASSLREGYEQYF.

The CDR3 spells CAISGGNYGYTF. The CDR3 coding sequence is TGTGCCATCAGTGGGGGGAACTATGGCTACACCTTC. The chain recombines TRBV10-3 with TRBJ1-2; D is perhaps TRBD1 (5 bases). This CDR3 spans 12 amino acids. V was cut by 4 bases and J by 2 bases, with 5 bases left in between. Germline CDR1 and CDR2: ENHRY and SYGVKD.

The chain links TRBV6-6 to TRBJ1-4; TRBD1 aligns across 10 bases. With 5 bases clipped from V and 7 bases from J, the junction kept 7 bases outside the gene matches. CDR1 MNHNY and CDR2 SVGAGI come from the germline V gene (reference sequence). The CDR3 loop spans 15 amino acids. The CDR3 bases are TGTGCCAGCAGTGGCGGACAGGGGGTGGGTGAAAAACTGTTTTTT. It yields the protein CASSGGQGVGEKLFF.

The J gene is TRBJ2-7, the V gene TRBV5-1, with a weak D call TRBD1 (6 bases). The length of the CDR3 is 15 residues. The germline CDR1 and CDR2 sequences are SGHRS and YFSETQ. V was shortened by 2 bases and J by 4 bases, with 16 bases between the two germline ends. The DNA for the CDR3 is TGCGCCAGCAGCTTTTTGGACAGCCCTATATACGAGCAGTACTTC. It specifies CASSFLDSPIYEQYF.

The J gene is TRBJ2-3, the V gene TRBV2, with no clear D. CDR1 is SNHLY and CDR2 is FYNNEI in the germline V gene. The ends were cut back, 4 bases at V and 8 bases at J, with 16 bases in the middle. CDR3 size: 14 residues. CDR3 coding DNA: TGTGCCAGCAGTGGAGAGTCAGAAAGGGCTACGCAGTATTTT. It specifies CASSGESERATQYF.

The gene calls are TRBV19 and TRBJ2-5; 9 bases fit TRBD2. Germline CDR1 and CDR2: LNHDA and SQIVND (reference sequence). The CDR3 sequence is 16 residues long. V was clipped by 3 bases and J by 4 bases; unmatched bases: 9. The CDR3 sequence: CASSIAGLAIGETQYF. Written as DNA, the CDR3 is TGTGCCAGTAGTATCGCCGGACTAGCGATCGGAGAGACCCAGTACTTC.

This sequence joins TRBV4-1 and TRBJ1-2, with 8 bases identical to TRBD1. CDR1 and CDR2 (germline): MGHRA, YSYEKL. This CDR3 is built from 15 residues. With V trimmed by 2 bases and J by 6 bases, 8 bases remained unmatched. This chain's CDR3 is CASSQQTGGFHGYTF. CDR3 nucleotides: TGCGCCAGCAGCCAACAAACAGGGGGTTTTCATGGCTACACCTTC.

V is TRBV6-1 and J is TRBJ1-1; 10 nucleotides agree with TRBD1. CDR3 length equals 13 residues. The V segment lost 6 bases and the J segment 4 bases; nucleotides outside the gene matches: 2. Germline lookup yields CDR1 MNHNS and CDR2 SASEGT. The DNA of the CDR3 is TGTGCCAGCAGAGACAGGGGGCGCACTGAAGCTTTCTTT. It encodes CASRDRGRTEAFF.

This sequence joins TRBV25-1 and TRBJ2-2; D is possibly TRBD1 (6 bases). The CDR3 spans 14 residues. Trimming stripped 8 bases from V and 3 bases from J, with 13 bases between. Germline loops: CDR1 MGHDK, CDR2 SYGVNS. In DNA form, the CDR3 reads TGTGCCAGCCAGGGGTTTGTGGACACCGGGGAGCTGTTTTTT. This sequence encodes CASQGFVDTGELFF. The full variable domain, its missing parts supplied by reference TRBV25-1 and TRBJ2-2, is EADIYQTPRYLVIGTGKKITLECSQTMGHDKMYWYQQDPGMELHLIHYSYGVNSTEKGDLSSESTVSRIRTEHFPLTLESARPSHTSQYLCASQGFVDTGELFFGEGSRLTVL.

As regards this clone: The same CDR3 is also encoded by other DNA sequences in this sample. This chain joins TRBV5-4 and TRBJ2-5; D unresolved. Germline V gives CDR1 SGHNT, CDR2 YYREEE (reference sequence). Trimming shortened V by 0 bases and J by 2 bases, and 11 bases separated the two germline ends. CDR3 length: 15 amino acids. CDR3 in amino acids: CASSLVGRTQETQYF. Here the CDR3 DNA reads TGTGCCAGCAGCTTGGTAGGACGCACTCAAGAGACCCAGTACTTC.

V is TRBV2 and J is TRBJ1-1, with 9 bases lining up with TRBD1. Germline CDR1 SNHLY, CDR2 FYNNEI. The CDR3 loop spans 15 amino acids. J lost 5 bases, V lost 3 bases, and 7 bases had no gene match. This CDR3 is CASSDTGGWRTEAFF. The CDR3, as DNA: TGTGCCAGCAGTGACACAGGGGGCTGGAGGACTGAAGCTTTCTTT.

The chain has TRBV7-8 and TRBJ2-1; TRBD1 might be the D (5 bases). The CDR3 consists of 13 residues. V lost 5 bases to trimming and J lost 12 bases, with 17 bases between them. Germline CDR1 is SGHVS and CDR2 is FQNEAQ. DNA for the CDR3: TGTGCCAGCAGCCCAGATAGGGGTTTTGGGCAGTTCTTC. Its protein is CASSPDRGFGQFF. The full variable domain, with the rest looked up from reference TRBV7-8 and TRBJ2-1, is GAGVSQSPRYKVAKRGQDVALRCDPISGHVSLFWYQQALGQGPEFLTYFQNEAQLDKSGLPSDRFFAERPEGSVSTLKIQRTQQEDSAVYLCASSPDRGFGQFFGPGTRLTVL.

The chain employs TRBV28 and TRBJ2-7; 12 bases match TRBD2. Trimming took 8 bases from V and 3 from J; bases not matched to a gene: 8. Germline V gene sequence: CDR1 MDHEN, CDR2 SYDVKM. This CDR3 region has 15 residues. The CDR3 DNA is TGTGCCAGCCGCTGGACTAGCGGGAAGGGCTACGAGCAGTACTTC. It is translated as CASRWTSGKGYEQYF.

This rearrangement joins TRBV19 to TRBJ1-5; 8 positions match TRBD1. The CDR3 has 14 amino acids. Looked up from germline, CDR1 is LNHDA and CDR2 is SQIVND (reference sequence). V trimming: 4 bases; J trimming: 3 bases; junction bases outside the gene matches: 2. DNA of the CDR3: TGTGCCAGTAGTAACAGGGGGAACAATCAGCCCCAGCATTTT. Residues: CASSNRGNNQPQHF.

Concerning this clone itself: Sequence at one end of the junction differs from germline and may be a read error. This chain's CDR3 is CASSPAYAGEVEQNF. In DNA, the CDR3 is TGCGCCAGCAGCCCGGCTTATGCGGGAGAAGTCGAGCAGAACTTC. V gene TRBV5-1 combines with J gene TRBJ2-7; 7 positions agree with TRBD2. Germline-derived CDR1 and CDR2 are SGHRS and YFSETQ. The CDR3 extends over 15 amino acids.

CDR3: CASSVQGEFSTEAFF. DNA of the CDR3: TGCGCCAGCAGCGTCCAGGGTGAATTTAGCACTGAAGCTTTCTTT. This chain connects TRBV5-1 to TRBJ1-1; maybe TRBD1 (5 bases). The CDR3 is made up of 15 amino acids. V shed 4 bases and J shed 4 bases, with 17 bases lying between them. CDR1 is SGHRS, CDR2 YFSETQ, per germline.

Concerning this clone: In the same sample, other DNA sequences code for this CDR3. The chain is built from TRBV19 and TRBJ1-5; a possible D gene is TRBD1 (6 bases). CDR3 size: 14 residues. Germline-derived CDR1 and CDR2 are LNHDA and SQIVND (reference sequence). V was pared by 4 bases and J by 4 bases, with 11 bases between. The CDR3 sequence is CASSTQGSNQPQHF. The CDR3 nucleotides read TGTGCCAGTAGTACCCAGGGGTCAAATCAGCCCCAGCATTTT. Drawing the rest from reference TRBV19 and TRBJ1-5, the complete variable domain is DGGITQSPKYLFRKEGQNVTLSCEQNLNHDAMYWYRQDPGQGLRLIYYSQIVNDFQKGDIAEGYSVSREKKESFPLTVTSAQKNPTAFYLCASSTQGSNQPQHFGDGTRLSIL.

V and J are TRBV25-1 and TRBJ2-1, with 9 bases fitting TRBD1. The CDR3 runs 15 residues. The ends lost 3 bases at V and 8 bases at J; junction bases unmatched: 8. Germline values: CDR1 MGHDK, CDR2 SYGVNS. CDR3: CASSDLQGAGDEQFF. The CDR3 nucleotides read TGTGCCAGCAGTGACTTACAGGGGGCGGGCGATGAGCAGTTCTTC.

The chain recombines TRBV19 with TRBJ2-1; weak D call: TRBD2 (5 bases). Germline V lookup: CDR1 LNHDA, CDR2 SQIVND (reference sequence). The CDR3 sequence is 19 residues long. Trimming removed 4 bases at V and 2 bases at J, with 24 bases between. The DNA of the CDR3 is TGTGCCAGTAGTACCCTACCCGGGGTGGCAACTTCCACCTACAATGAGCAGTTCTTC. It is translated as CASSTLPGVATSTYNEQFF.

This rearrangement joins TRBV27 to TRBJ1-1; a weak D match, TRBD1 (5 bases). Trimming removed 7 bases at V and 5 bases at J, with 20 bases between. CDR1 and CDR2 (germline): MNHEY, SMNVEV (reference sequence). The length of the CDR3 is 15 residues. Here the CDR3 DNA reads TGTGCCAGCACCTCGGCGTCGGCAGGGAGGACTGAAGCTTTCTTT. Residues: CASTSASAGRTEAFF.

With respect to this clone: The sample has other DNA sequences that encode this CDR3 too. CDR3 bases: TGCAGCGTTGAACTTCGGCTGGCAGATACGCAGTATTTT. Translated, it gives CSVELRLADTQYF. V usage is TRBV29-1 and J usage is TRBJ2-3; unclear D gene. This CDR3 is built from 13 residues. V was cut by 2 bases and J by 4 bases, with 10 bases left in between. Germline V gene sequence: CDR1 SQVTM, CDR2 ANQGSEA.

This CDR3 reads CASSFAGGQEDEQYF. For the CDR3, the DNA is TGTGCCAGCAGCTTCGCGGGAGGGCAGGAGGACGAGCAGTACTTC. V and J are TRBV7-9 and TRBJ2-7; 9 bases align to TRBD2. V dropped 3 bases and J dropped 5; count of bases not matched to a gene: 8. The CDR3 consists of 15 residues. From germline, CDR1 is SEHNR and CDR2 FQNEAQ (reference sequence).

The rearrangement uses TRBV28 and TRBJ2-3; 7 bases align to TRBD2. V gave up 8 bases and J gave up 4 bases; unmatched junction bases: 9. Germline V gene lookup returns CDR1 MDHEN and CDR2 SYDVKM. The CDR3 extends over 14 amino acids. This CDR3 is CASGRESVADTQYF. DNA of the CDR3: TGTGCCAGCGGGCGGGAGTCGGTCGCAGATACGCAGTATTTT. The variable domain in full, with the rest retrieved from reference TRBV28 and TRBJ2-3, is DVKVTQSSRYLVKRTGEKVFLECVQDMDHENMFWYRQDPGLGLRLIYFSYDVKMKEKGDIPEGYSVSREKKERFSLILESASTNQTSMYLCASGRESVADTQYFGPGTRLTVL.

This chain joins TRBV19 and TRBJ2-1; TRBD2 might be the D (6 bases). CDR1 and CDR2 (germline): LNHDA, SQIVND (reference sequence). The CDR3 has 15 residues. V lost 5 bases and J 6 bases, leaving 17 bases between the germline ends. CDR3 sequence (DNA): TGTGCCAGTAGTCGCGGGCGGGGACGGGGCAATGAGCAGTTCTTC. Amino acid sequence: CASSRGRGRGNEQFF.

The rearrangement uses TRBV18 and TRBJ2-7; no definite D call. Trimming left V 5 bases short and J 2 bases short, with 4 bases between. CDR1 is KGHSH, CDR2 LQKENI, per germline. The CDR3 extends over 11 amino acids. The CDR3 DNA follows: TGTGCCAGCTCAATAACCTACGAGCAGTACTTC. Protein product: CASSITYEQYF.

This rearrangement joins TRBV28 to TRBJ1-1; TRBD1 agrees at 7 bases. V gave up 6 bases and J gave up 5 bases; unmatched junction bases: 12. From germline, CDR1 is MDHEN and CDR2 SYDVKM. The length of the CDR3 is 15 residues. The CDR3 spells CASSPRGQGLTEAFF. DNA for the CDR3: TGTGCCAGCAGCCCAAGGGGGCAGGGGTTGACTGAAGCTTTCTTT.

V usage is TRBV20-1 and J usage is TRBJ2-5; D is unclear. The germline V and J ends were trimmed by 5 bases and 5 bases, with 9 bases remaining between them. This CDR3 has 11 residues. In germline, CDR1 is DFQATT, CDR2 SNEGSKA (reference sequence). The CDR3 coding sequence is TGCAGTGCTGTACAGTCGGAGACCCAGTACTTC. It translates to CSAVQSETQYF.

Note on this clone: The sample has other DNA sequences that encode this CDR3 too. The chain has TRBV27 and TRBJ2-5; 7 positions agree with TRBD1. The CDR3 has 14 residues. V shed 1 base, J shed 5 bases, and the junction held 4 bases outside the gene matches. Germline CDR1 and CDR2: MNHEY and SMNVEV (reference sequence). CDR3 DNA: TGTGCCAGCAGTTTATTAGGGGGCGGGGAGACCCAGTACTTC. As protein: CASSLLGGGETQYF.

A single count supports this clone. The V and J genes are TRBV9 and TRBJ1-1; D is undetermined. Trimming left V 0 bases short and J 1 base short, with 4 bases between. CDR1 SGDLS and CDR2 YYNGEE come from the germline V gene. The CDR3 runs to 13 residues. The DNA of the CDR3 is TGTGCCAGCAGCGTAGCCCAGAACACTGAAGCTTTCTTT. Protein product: CASSVAQNTEAFF.

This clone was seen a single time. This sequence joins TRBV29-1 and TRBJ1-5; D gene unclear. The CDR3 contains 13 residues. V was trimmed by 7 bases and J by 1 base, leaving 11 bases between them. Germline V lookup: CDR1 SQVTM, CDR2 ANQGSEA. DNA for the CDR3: TGCAGCGCCGTGTTTGGGAGCAATCAGCCCCAGCATTTT. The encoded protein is CSAVFGSNQPQHF. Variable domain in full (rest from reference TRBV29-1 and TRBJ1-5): SAVISQKPSRDICQRGTSLTIQCQVDSQVTMMFWYRQQPGQSLTLIATANQGSEATYESGFVIDKFPISRPNLTFSTLTVSNMSPEDSSIYLCSAVFGSNQPQHFGDGTRLSIL.

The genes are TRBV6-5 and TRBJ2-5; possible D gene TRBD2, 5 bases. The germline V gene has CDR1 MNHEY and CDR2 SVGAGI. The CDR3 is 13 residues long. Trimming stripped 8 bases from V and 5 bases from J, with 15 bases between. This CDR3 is CASAGGLGETQYF. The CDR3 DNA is TGTGCCAGCGCCGGAGGACTTGGGGAGACCCAGTACTTC.